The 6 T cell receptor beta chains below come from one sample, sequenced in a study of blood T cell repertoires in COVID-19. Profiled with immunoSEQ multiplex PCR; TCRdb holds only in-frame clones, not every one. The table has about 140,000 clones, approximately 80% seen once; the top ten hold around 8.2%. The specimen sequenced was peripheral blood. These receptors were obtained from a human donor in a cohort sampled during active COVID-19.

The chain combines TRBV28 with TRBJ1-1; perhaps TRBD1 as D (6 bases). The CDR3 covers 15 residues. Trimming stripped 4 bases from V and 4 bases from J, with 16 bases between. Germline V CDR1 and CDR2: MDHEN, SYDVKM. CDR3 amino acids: CASSSPGQPATEAFF. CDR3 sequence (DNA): TGTGCCAGCAGTTCCCCCGGACAGCCAGCCACTGAAGCTTTCTTT.

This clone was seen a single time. This CDR3 is CATTPEAISSYEQYF. The DNA for the CDR3 is TGTGCCACCACTCCGGAGGCCATATCCTCCTACGAGCAGTACTTC. The V gene is TRBV2, the J gene TRBJ2-7, with D perhaps TRBD2 (5 bases). V gave up 10 bases and J gave up 0 bases, with 19 bases separating them. The CDR3 length is 15 residues. CDR1 SNHLY and CDR2 FYNNEI come from the germline V gene.

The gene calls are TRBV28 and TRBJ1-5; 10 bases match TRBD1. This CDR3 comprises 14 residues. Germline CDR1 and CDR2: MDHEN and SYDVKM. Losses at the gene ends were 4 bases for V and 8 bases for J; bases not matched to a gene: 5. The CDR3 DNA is TGTGCCAGCAGTTCGGGACAGGGGAGTAAGCCCCAGCATTTT. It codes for CASSSGQGSKPQHF.

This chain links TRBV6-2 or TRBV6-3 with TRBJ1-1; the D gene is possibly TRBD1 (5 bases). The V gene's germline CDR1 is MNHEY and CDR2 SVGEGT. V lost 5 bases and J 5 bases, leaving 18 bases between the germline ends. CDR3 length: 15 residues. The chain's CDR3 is CASSPRDVGGTEAFF. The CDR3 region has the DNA TGTGCCAGCAGTCCCCGGGACGTGGGGGGTACTGAAGCTTTCTTT.

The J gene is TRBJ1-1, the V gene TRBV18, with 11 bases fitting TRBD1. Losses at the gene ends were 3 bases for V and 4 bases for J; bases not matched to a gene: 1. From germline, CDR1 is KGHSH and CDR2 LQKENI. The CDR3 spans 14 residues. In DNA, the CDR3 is TGTGCCAGCTCACCGGGACAGGGGGGCACTGAAGCTTTCTTT. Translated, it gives CASSPGQGGTEAFF.

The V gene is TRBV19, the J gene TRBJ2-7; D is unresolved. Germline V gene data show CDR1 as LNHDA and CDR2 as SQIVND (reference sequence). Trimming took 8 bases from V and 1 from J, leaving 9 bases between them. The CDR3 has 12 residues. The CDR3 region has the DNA TGTGCCAGTGTATCCGGGTCCTACGAGCAGTACTTC. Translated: CASVSGSYEQYF.